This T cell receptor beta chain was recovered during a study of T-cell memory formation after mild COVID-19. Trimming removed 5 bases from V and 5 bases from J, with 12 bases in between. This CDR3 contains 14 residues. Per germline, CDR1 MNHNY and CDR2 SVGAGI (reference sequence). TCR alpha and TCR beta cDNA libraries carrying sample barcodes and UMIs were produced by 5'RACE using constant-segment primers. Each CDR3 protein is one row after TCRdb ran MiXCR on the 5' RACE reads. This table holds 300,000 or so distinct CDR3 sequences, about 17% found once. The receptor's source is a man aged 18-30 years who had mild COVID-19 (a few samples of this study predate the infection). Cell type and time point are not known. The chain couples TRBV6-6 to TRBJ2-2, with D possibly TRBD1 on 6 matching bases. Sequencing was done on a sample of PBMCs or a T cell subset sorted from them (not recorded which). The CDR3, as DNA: TGTGCCAGCAGTCAGGGGATGGGGACCGGGGAGCTGTTTTTT. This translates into CASSQGMGTGELFF.